One and the same sample provided the 31 T cell receptor beta chains below, sequenced in a study of T cells in Graves' hyperthyroidism and ophthalmopathy. RNA transcripts yielded amplified TCR beta CDR3 regions. The HTBI primer set drove a first-round RT-PCR of the TCR CDR3. TCRdb reprocessed the multiplex PCR reads with MiXCR, giving one entry per CDR3 protein. The sample holds approximately 510,000 distinct CDR3 sequences, about 45% seen once. Sequencing was done on a sample of peripheral blood or thyroid tissue (not recorded which). These receptors were obtained from an adult woman with Graves' disease, either hyperthyroidism or ophthalmopathy (not recorded which).

This clonotype was seen repeatedly, ten times or more. The chain has TRBV12-3 or TRBV12-4 and TRBJ2-7, with 9 bases fitting TRBD1. Trimming at V came to 3 bases and at J to 4 bases, leaving 7 bases not matched to a gene. CDR3 length equals 15 residues. The CDR3 nucleotides are TGTGCCAGCAGTTTCCTTGGGACAGGGACGTACGAGCAGTACTTC. Protein sequence: CASSFLGTGTYEQYF.

This clonotype has more than one count but fewer than ten. The CDR3 DNA sequence: TGTGCCTGGAGTGTACAGGGGGCTGGGAATCAGCCCCAGCATTTT. Protein product: CAWSVQGAGNQPQHF. The chain combines TRBV30 with TRBJ1-5; 9 positions agree with TRBD1. This CDR3 region has 15 residues. V trimming: 0 bases; J trimming: 4 bases; junction bases outside the gene matches: 4. Germline values: CDR1 GTSNPN, CDR2 SVGIG (reference sequence).

The V call is TRBV9, the J call TRBJ1-3, with a weak D call TRBD1 (6 bases). Germline CDR1 is SGDLS and CDR2 is YYNGEE. The CDR3 consists of 17 residues. The V and J ends lost 0 bases and 0 bases respectively, with 13 bases between them. The CDR3 spells CASSVEEVRGSGNTIYF. The CDR3 DNA sequence: TGTGCCAGCAGCGTAGAGGAGGTCAGGGGCTCTGGAAACACCATATATTTT.

The gene calls are TRBV24-1 and TRBJ2-3, with 7 positions matching TRBD1. The CDR3 runs 18 residues. Germline lookup yields CDR1 KGHDR and CDR2 SFDVKD. V gave up 3 bases and J gave up 1 base; unmatched junction bases: 12. CDR3 sequence: CATSDPQGTAWGTDTQYF. CDR3 coding DNA: TGTGCCACCAGTGATCCTCAAGGGACAGCTTGGGGCACAGATACGCAGTATTTT.

This clonotype was seen many times. This chain joins TRBV13 and TRBJ2-2; 12 nucleotides match TRBD2. The germline V gene encodes CDR1 PRHDT and CDR2 FYEKMQ (reference sequence). The V and J ends lost 5 bases and 4 bases, in that order; junction bases with no gene match: 5. This CDR3 has 16 amino acids. The CDR3 region is CASSITSGRSTGELFF. The DNA for the CDR3 is TGTGCCAGCAGCATTACTAGCGGGAGGTCCACCGGGGAGCTGTTTTTT. The full variable domain, with the rest looked up from reference TRBV13 and TRBJ2-2, is AAGVIQSPRHLIKEKRETATLKCYPIPRHDTVYWYQQGPGQDPQFLISFYEKMQSDKGSIPDRFSAQQFSDYHSELNMSSLELGDSALYFCASSITSGRSTGELFFGEGSRLTVL.

The gene calls are TRBV7-8 and TRBJ1-1; D gene ambiguous. Per the germline V gene, CDR1 is SGHVS and CDR2 is FQNEAQ. The CDR3 totals 13 residues. The V end was cut by 7 bases, the J end by 0 bases, with 9 bases between. The CDR3 DNA reads TGTGCCAGCACCCAGAGCGTGAACACTGAAGCTTTCTTT. Its protein is CASTQSVNTEAFF.

CDR3 DNA sequence: TGCAGTGCTAGAGTACTAGCGGGATTAACTACGCAGTATTTT. This encodes CSARVLAGLTTQYF. The chain couples TRBV20-1 to TRBJ2-3, with 10 bases matching TRBD2. The V gene's germline CDR1 is DFQATT and CDR2 SNEGSKA (reference sequence). The V gene end was trimmed by 1 base and the J gene end by 8 bases; junction bases not matched to a gene: 6. CDR3 length: 14 amino acids.

The V and J genes are TRBV13 and TRBJ2-7, with D tentatively TRBD2 (6 bases). With 8 bases removed from V and 7 bases from J, the gap between germline ends came to 24 bases. Germline V gives CDR1 PRHDT, CDR2 FYEKMQ (reference sequence). The CDR3 is 15 residues long. CDR3 nucleotides: TGTGCCAGCCTTTGGCCAAGGGCGGGAACGGGAGAGCAGTACTTC. This gives the protein CASLWPRAGTGEQYF.

This clonotype was counted between two and nine times. One end of the junction varies from germline; a read error may be responsible. The chain employs TRBV12-3 or TRBV12-4 and TRBJ2-7, with 8 bases fitting TRBD1. The CDR3 loop spans 13 amino acids. The CDR3 nucleotides are TGTGCCAGCACCCCCGGACAGGGCTACGAGCTGTACTTC. Its translation: CASTPGQGYELYF.

This clonotype came up many times. The chain has TRBV4-1 and TRBJ1-1; D may be TRBD1 (5 bases). Germline lookup yields CDR1 MGHRA and CDR2 YSYEKL. Trimming pared 3 bases from V and 3 bases from J, leaving 11 bases between. The CDR3 is made up of 14 amino acids. DNA for the CDR3: TGCGCCAGCAGCCAGGATTTGGGGGACACTGAAGCTTTCTTT. Translation gives CASSQDLGDTEAFF.

The sample holds a few counts of this clonotype. This rearrangement joins TRBV6-1 to TRBJ2-7, with no clear D. The CDR3 length is 15 residues. V shed 1 base and J shed 2 bases, with 12 bases lying between them. Germline CDR1 and CDR2: MNHNS and SASEGT. As DNA, the CDR3 is TGTGCCAGCAGTGAAGGTTCAGTTCCGACCTACGAGCAGTACTTC. This sequence encodes CASSEGSVPTYEQYF.

The chain recombines TRBV9 with TRBJ1-6; perhaps TRBD1 as D (5 bases). The CDR3 has 14 amino acids. CDR1 is SGDLS and CDR2 is YYNGEE in the germline V gene. V was shortened by 3 bases and J by 10 bases, with 14 bases between the two germline ends. CDR3 DNA: TGTGCCAGCAGCGGCCGGGACGTCTACTCACCCCTCCACTTT. Translation: CASSGRDVYSPLHF.

There are many counts of this clonotype. The chain has TRBV19 and TRBJ1-5; no clear D gene. V lost 2 bases, J lost 5 bases, and 13 bases lay in between. The length of the CDR3 is 15 residues. The germline V gene has CDR1 LNHDA and CDR2 SQIVND (reference sequence). The CDR3 coding sequence is TGTGCCAGTAGTATATTGTGGTCCGGTGATCAGCCCCAGCATTTT. As protein: CASSILWSGDQPQHF.

The rearrangement uses TRBV10-3 and TRBJ1-1; 7 nucleotides line up with TRBD1. This CDR3 has 15 residues. Unmatched junction bases numbered 7, after V lost 4 bases and J lost 2 bases. The germline V gene encodes CDR1 ENHRY and CDR2 SYGVKD. CDR3 residues: CAISADRSGNTEAFF. For the CDR3, the DNA is TGTGCCATCAGTGCGGACAGGTCCGGAAACACTGAAGCTTTCTTT.

This clonotype was seen repeatedly, ten times or more. The chain has TRBV4-1 and TRBJ1-1, with a possible D match to TRBD1 (5 bases). Trimming took 0 bases from V and 2 from J, leaving 7 bases between them. The length of the CDR3 is 14 residues. Germline lookup yields CDR1 MGHRA and CDR2 YSYEKL. CDR3 sequence (DNA): TGCGCCAGCAGCCAAGAGACAGCTAACACTGAAGCTTTCTTT. It is translated as CASSQETANTEAFF.

The rearrangement joins TRBV19 to TRBJ1-1; 8 bases align to TRBD1. CDR3 length equals 14 residues. V was pared by 6 bases and J by 10 bases, with 13 bases of the junction left unmatched. Germline loops: CDR1 LNHDA, CDR2 SQIVND (reference sequence). The CDR3 is CASSTGTGGLRAFF. The CDR3 region has the DNA TGTGCCAGTAGCACCGGGACAGGAGGGCTCCGAGCTTTCTTT.

The rearrangement links TRBV15 to TRBJ1-6; D gene unclear. The germline V gene encodes CDR1 LNHNV and CDR2 YYDKDF (reference sequence). The CDR3 covers 15 residues. V lost 1 base to trimming and J lost 5 bases, with 9 bases between them. The chain's CDR3 is CATSRAGPNNSPLHF. The CDR3 region has the DNA TGTGCCACCAGCAGAGCTGGACCGAATAATTCACCCCTCCACTTT.

CDR3 loop: CASSSRQGAAYEQYF. The CDR3 region has the DNA TGCGCCAGCAGCTCACGGCAGGGGGCTGCCTACGAGCAGTACTTC. The V gene is TRBV5-1, the J gene TRBJ2-7, with 8 bases that match TRBD1. V lost 3 bases to trimming and J lost 2 bases; unmatched junction nucleotides: 7. This CDR3 is built from 15 residues. The germline V gene encodes CDR1 SGHRS and CDR2 YFSETQ. The full variable domain, in which reference TRBV5-1 and TRBJ2-7 provide the parts outside the CDR3, is KAGVTQTPRYLIKTRGQQVTLSCSPISGHRSVSWYQQTPGQGLQFLFEYFSETQRNKGNFPGRFSGRQFSNSRSEMNVSTLELGDSALYLCASSSRQGAAYEQYFGPGTRLTVT.

The J gene is TRBJ2-7, the V gene TRBV28, with 12 nucleotides matching TRBD2. This CDR3 spans 14 amino acids. The V gene end was trimmed by 3 bases and the J gene end by 7 bases; junction bases not matched to a gene: 4. Germline CDR1 MDHEN, CDR2 SYDVKM. CDR3 DNA: TGTGCCAGCAGTTTCCCTAGCGGGAGGGGGGAGCAGTACTTC. It encodes CASSFPSGRGEQYF. The complete variable domain, with remaining parts taken from reference TRBV28 and TRBJ2-7, reads DVKVTQSSRYLVKRTGEKVFLECVQDMDHENMFWYRQDPGLGLRLIYFSYDVKMKEKGDIPEGYSVSREKKERFSLILESASTNQTSMYLCASSFPSGRGEQYFGPGTRLTVT.

The V call is TRBV20-1, the J call TRBJ2-5; 8 nucleotides match TRBD1. In germline, CDR1 is DFQATT, CDR2 SNEGSKA (reference sequence). Unmatched junction bases numbered 0, after V lost 3 bases and J lost 3 bases. The CDR3 contains 12 residues. Written as DNA, the CDR3 is TGCAGTGCTAGGACAGGGGAAGAGACCCAGTACTTC. Its translation: CSARTGEETQYF.

The chain uses TRBV15 and TRBJ2-2; 10 nucleotides line up with TRBD1. Trimming took 0 bases from V and 3 from J; bases not matched to a gene: 7. The CDR3 has 18 residues. Germline-derived CDR1 and CDR2 are LNHNV and YYDKDF (reference sequence). The CDR3 region has the DNA TGTGCCACCAGCAGAGATGCTCAGGACAGGGGGTACACCGGGGAGCTGTTTTTT. It codes for CATSRDAQDRGYTGELFF.

The rearrangement links TRBV7-9 to TRBJ1-1; D possibly corresponds to TRBD1 (6 bases). V was shortened by 6 bases and J by 1 base, with 12 bases between the two germline ends. This CDR3 spans 14 amino acids. Germline V CDR1 and CDR2: SEHNR, FQNEAQ (reference sequence). This CDR3 is CASRSQGQNTEAFF. The CDR3 region has the DNA TGTGCCAGCAGATCCCAGGGACAGAACACTGAAGCTTTCTTT. The full variable domain, with the rest looked up from reference TRBV7-9 and TRBJ1-1, is DTGVSQNPRHKITKRGQNVTFRCDPISEHNRLYWYRQTLGQGPEFLTYFQNEAQLEKSRLLSDRFSAERPKGSFSTLEIQRTEQGDSAMYLCASRSQGQNTEAFFGQGTRLTVV.

The rearrangement joins TRBV29-1 to TRBJ2-1; possibly TRBD2 for D (5 bases). The germline CDR1 and CDR2 sequences are SQVTM and ANQGSEA. The CDR3 has 16 residues. Trimming took 2 bases from V and 7 from J, leaving 21 bases between them. The CDR3 sequence: CSVESGRASRRNEQFF. CDR3 in DNA: TGCAGCGTTGAAAGTGGGCGGGCTAGCAGGAGGAATGAGCAGTTCTTC.

The V call is TRBV10-2, the J call TRBJ2-7, with 10 bases identical to TRBD2. Germline V CDR1 and CDR2: WSHSY, SAAADI. The CDR3 consists of 17 residues. V shed 1 base, J shed 3 bases, and the junction held 9 bases outside the gene matches. CDR3 sequence: CASSEFLGLAELYEQYF. CDR3 nucleotide sequence: TGCGCCAGCAGTGAGTTCCTTGGACTAGCGGAACTCTACGAGCAGTACTTC.

This clonotype came up many times. The chain is built from TRBV7-3 and TRBJ2-5; 9 nucleotides agree with TRBD1. Germline CDR1 is SGHTA and CDR2 is FQGTGA. V was pared by 9 bases and J by 5 bases, with 7 bases of the junction left unmatched. CDR3 length: 13 amino acids. CDR3: CASGTGSAETQYF. CDR3 DNA sequence: TGTGCCAGTGGGACAGGGAGCGCGGAGACCCAGTACTTC.

This chain joins TRBV20-1 and TRBJ1-6; D may be TRBD1 (5 bases). The CDR3 contains 16 residues. The V end was cut by 3 bases, the J end by 2 bases, with 14 bases between. The germline V gene encodes CDR1 DFQATT and CDR2 SNEGSKA (reference sequence). In DNA, the CDR3 is TGCAGTGCTAGTTTCAGGGCTAGCGCCTATAATTCACCCCTCCACTTT. Residues: CSASFRASAYNSPLHF.

The chain employs TRBV30 and TRBJ1-2; D possibly corresponds to TRBD1 (5 bases). V was pared by 3 bases and J by 4 bases, with 9 bases between. The CDR3 loop spans 12 amino acids. Germline-derived CDR1 and CDR2 are GTSNPN and SVGIG (reference sequence). CDR3 loop: CAWRGQAYGYTF. The DNA for the CDR3 is TGTGCCTGGAGGGGGCAGGCCTATGGCTACACCTTC.

This clonotype has ten or more counts. The chain uses TRBV4-3 and TRBJ1-6, with D uncertain. V lost 4 bases, J lost 8 bases, and 9 bases lay in between. The CDR3 is 13 residues long. Germline assignment: CDR1 LGHNA and CDR2 YSLEER. The DNA of the CDR3 is TGCGCCAGCAGCCGCGAGAGGGATTCACCCCTCCACTTT. It codes for CASSRERDSPLHF.

The chain links TRBV13 to TRBJ1-3; 7 bases map to TRBD1. From germline, CDR1 is PRHDT and CDR2 FYEKMQ (reference sequence). After removal of 4 bases from V and 6 bases from J, the junction contained 6 bases not matched to a gene. CDR3 length: 14 amino acids. The CDR3: CASSSRQGTNTIYF. CDR3 nucleotide sequence: TGTGCCAGCAGCTCCCGACAGGGAACAAACACCATATATTTT.

About this clonotype: A read error may be the cause here, since a much bigger clone is one base away. The chain uses TRBV20-1 and TRBJ1-4; TRBD1 might be the D (6 bases). Germline V gene lookup returns CDR1 DFQATT and CDR2 SNEGSKA (reference sequence). V lost 8 bases and J lost 4, with 14 bases in between. This CDR3 contains 13 residues. CDR3 in amino acids: CSIGRGYNEKLFF. DNA of the CDR3: TGCAGTATCGGAAGGGGGTATAATGAAAAACTGTTTTTT.

The CDR3 loop reads CSARGTDQREQYF. CDR3 nucleotides: TGCAGTGCTAGGGGCACGGACCAGAGGGAGCAGTACTTC. The rearrangement links TRBV20-1 to TRBJ2-7; D unresolved. Deletions cut 3 bases from V and 7 bases from J, with 16 bases between. The CDR3 is 13 residues long. From germline, CDR1 is DFQATT and CDR2 SNEGSKA (reference sequence).